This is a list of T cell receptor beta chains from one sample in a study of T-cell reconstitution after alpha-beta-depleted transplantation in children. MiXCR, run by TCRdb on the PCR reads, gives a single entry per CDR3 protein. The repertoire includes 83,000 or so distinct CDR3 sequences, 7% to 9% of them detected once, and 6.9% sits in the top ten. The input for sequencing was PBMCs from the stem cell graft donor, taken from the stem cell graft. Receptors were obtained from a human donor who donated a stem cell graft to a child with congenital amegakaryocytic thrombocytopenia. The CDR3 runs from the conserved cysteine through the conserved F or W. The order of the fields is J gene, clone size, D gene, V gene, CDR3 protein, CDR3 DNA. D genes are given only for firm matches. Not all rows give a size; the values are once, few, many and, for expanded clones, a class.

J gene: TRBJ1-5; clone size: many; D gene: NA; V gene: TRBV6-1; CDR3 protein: CASSGRQNYQPQHF; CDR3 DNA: TGTGCCAGCAGTGGCCGACAGAATTATCAGCCCCAGCATTTT
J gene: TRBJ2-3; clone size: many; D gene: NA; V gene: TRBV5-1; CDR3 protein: CASQPLLFTDTQYF; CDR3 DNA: TGCGCCAGCCAACCCTTACTCTTCACAGATACGCAGTATTTT
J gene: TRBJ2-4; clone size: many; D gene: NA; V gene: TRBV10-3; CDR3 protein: CAISESGARRPNIQYF; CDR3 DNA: TGTGCCATCAGTGAGTCGGGCGCCCGAAGACCAAACATTCAGTACTTC
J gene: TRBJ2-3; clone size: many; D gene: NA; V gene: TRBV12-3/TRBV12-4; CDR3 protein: CASSLGPGTDTQYF; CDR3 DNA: TGTGCCAGCAGTTTAGGGCCTGGCACAGATACGCAGTATTTT
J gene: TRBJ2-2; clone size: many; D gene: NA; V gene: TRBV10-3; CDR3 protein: CAISESNTGELFF; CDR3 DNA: TGTGCCATCAGTGAGTCGAACACCGGGGAGCTGTTTTTT
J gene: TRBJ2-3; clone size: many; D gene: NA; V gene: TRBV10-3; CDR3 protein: CAISEVGATTDTQYF; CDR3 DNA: TGTGCCATCAGTGAGGTGGGAGCGACCACAGATACGCAGTATTTT
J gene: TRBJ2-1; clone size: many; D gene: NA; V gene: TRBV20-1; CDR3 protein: CSASFWGGGLEQFF; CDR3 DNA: TGCAGTGCTAGTTTCTGGGGTGGGGGGTTAGAGCAGTTCTTC
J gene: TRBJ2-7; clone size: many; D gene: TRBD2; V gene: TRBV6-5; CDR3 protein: CASSYHLAGDEQYF; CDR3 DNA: TGTGCCAGCAGTTACCATCTAGCGGGGGACGAGCAGTACTTC
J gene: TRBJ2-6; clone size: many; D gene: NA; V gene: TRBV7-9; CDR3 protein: CASSLSRAGANVLTF; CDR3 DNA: TGTGCCAGCAGCTTAAGCAGGGCTGGGGCCAACGTCCTGACTTTC
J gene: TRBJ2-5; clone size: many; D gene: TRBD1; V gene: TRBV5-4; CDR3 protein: CASSSGQEETQYF; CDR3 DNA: TGTGCCAGCAGCTCGGGACAGGAAGAGACCCAGTACTTC
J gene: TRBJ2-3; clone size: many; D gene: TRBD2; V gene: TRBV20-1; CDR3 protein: CSARERRGAQPYTDTQYF; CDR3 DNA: TGCAGTGCTAGAGAAAGGCGGGGGGCCCAGCCTTACACAGATACGCAGTATTTT
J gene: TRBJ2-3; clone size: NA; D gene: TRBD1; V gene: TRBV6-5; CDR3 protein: CASSYRPQGASTDTQYF; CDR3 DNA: TGTGCCAGCAGTTACAGACCACAGGGGGCTAGCACAGATACGCAGTATTTT
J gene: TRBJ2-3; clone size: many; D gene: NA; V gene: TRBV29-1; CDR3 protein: CSALQGGTDTQYF; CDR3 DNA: TGCAGCGCTCTACAGGGAGGCACAGATACGCAGTATTTT
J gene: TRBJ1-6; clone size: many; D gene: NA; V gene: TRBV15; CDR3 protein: CATRRDTLGSYNSPLHF; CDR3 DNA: TGTGCCACCAGAAGGGACACCCTAGGCTCCTATAATTCACCCCTCCACTTT
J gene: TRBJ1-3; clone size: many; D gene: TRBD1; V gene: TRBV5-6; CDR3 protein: CASSLLGQGGNTIYF; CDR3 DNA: TGTGCCAGCAGCTTGCTCGGACAGGGTGGAAACACCATATATTTT
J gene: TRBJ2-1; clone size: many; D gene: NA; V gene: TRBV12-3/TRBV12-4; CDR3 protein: CASSPGNEQFF; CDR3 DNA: TGTGCCAGCAGTCCCGGAAATGAGCAGTTCTTC
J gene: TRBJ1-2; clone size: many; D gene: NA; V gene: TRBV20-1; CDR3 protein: CSATPGEGSYGYTF; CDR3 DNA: TGCAGTGCTACCCCCGGAGAGGGATCCTATGGCTACACCTTC
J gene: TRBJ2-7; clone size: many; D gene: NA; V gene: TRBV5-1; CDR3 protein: CASSLAPTISSYEQYF; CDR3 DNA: TGCGCCAGCAGCTTGGCCCCTACAATCAGCTCCTACGAGCAGTACTTC
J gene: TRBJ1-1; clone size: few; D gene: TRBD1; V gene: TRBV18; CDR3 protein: CASSPTGQGAGEAFF; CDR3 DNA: TGTGCCAGCTCACCGACGGGACAGGGGGCTGGTGAAGCTTTCTTT
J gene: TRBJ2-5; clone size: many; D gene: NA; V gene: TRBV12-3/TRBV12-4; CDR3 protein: CASSRQDQETQYF; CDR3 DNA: TGTGCCAGCAGCAGACAGGACCAAGAGACCCAGTACTTC
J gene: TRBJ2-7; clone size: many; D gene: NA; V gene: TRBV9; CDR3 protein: CASSPRTGSYEQYF; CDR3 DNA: TGTGCCAGCAGCCCTCGGACTGGCTCCTACGAGCAGTACTTC
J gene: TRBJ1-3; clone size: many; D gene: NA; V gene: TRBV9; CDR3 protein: CASSGGTAGNTIYF; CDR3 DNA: TGTGCCAGCAGCGGAGGGACCGCTGGAAACACCATATATTTT
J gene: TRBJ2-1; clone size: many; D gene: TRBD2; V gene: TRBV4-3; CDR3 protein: CASSQTLELAGGYNEQFF; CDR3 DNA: TGCGCCAGCAGCCAAACCTTAGAACTAGCGGGAGGGTACAATGAGCAGTTCTTC
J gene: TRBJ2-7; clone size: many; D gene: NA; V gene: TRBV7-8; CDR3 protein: CASSRDSADEQYF; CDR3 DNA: TGTGCCAGCAGCAGGGACTCCGCCGACGAGCAGTACTTC
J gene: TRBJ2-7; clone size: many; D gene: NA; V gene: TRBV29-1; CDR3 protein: CSAHTSTYEQYF; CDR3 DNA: TGCAGCGCGCACACTTCTACCTACGAGCAGTACTTC
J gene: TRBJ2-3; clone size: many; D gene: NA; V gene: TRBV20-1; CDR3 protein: CSGGGGVTDTQYF; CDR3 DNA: TGCAGTGGGGGGGGCGGAGTCACAGATACGCAGTATTTT
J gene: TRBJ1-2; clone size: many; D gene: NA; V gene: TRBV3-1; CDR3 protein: CASSQGTGVVYGYTF; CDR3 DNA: TGTGCCAGCAGCCAAGGGACCGGCGTGGTCTATGGCTACACCTTC
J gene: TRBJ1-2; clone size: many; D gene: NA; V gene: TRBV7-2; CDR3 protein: CASSPRLGPNYGYTF; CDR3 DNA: TGTGCCAGCAGCCCCCGGTTAGGCCCCAACTATGGCTACACCTTC
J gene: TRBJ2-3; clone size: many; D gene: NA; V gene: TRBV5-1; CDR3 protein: CASSLLRGNTDTQYF; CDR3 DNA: TGCGCCAGCAGCTTGTTGCGCGGGAACACAGATACGCAGTATTTT
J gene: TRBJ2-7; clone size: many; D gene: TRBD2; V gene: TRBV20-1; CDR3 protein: CSARGWLAGETYEQYF; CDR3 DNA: TGCAGTGCTAGAGGATGGCTAGCGGGGGAAACCTACGAGCAGTACTTC